These 28 T cell receptor beta chains share one sample of origin, sequenced in a study of neurological immune-mediated disorders. TCRdb re-called the 5' RACE reads through MiXCR, storing one row per CDR3 protein. The sample includes about 19,000 distinct CDR3 sequences, roughly 2.5% seen only once; the top ten take about 5.5%. The sample comprised PBMCs. Source of these receptors: a young woman with multiple sclerosis.

The sample holds many counts of this clonotype. This chain connects TRBV7-9 to TRBJ2-1; 11 nucleotides align to TRBD2. The CDR3 has 17 residues. The trim removed 6 bases at V and 4 bases at J, leaving 11 bases unmatched. From germline, CDR1 is SEHNR and CDR2 FQNEAQ (reference sequence). The CDR3 nucleotides are TGTGCCAGCAGTCGGTCTAGCGGGGGGCCGCTTTACAATGAGCAGTTCTTC. It specifies CASSRSSGGPLYNEQFF.

This clonotype appeared many times. The rearrangement links TRBV7-6 to TRBJ1-2; 8 bases line up with TRBD1. The CDR3 is 17 amino acids. After removal of 2 bases from V and 7 bases from J, the junction contained 15 bases not matched to a gene. Germline V lookup: CDR1 SGHVS, CDR2 FNYEAQ. CDR3 amino acids: CASSLHPRGTGPSGYTF. The CDR3 DNA reads as TGTGCCAGCAGCTTACATCCTCGGGGGACAGGCCCGTCTGGCTACACCTTC.

At least ten counts were recorded for this clonotype. The J gene is TRBJ1-1, the V gene TRBV20-1, with a tentative D call TRBD1 (5 bases). Germline loops: CDR1 DFQATT, CDR2 SNEGSKA (reference sequence). V was trimmed by 3 bases and J by 1 base, leaving 6 bases between them. This CDR3 is 12 amino acids long. The CDR3 bases are TGCAGTGCTAGTGGGGGGAACACTGAAGCTTTCTTT. Encoded protein: CSASGGNTEAFF.

There are many counts of this clonotype. The chain links TRBV5-1 to TRBJ2-3; possibly TRBD1 for D (6 bases). Trimming cost V 0 bases and J 4 bases, with 12 bases left between them. The CDR3 totals 15 residues. Germline loops: CDR1 SGHRS, CDR2 YFSETQ. The DNA of the CDR3 is TGCGCCAGCAGCTTGGCAGGGACAATTCCAGATACGCAGTATTTT. Encoded protein: CASSLAGTIPDTQYF.

This clonotype was seen repeatedly, ten times or more. The chain recombines TRBV27 with TRBJ2-2, with a weak D call TRBD1 (6 bases). The CDR3 consists of 15 residues. Germline assignment: CDR1 MNHEY and CDR2 SMNVEV (reference sequence). V lost 3 bases and J lost 2, with 10 bases in between. CDR3 nucleotide sequence: TGTGCCAGCAGTTTCGCAGGGGCAAACACCGGGGAGCTGTTTTTT. Its protein is CASSFAGANTGELFF.

In this sample, this clonotype turned up many times. This chain uses TRBV12-3 or TRBV12-4 with TRBJ2-3; D is undetermined. The CDR3 totals 14 residues. V was pared by 5 bases and J by 0 bases, with 9 bases between. The CDR3 DNA sequence: TGTGCCAGCAGTCATCCGATGAGCACAGATACGCAGTATTTT. Protein: CASSHPMSTDTQYF.

This clonotype is labeled as medium-sized (0.01 to 0.1%). The chain combines TRBV12-3 or TRBV12-4 with TRBJ2-7; possibly TRBD1 for D (6 bases). The CDR3 length is 14 residues. V was shortened by 1 base and J by 4 bases, with 11 bases between the two germline ends. Written as DNA, the CDR3 is TGTGCCAGCAGTTTAGGTGTCGGACAGTACGAGCAGTACGTC. This gives the protein CASSLGVGQYEQYV.

In this sample, this clonotype turned up a few times. The J gene is TRBJ1-5, the V gene TRBV10-3; D unresolved. Trimming removed 4 bases from V and 2 bases from J, with 15 bases in between. Per germline, CDR1 ENHRY and CDR2 SYGVKD. The length of the CDR3 is 16 residues. The CDR3 protein is CAISGEGGIGNQPQHF. The CDR3 bases are TGTGCCATCAGTGGGGAGGGCGGGATTGGCAATCAGCCCCAGCATTTT.

This clonotype was observed many times. The gene calls are TRBV6-5 and TRBJ2-5; D unclear. Germline V gene data show CDR1 as MNHEY and CDR2 as SVGAGI. V lost 0 bases and J lost 4, with 6 bases in between. This CDR3 contains 13 residues. CDR3 in DNA: TGTGCCAGCAGTTACTCGGGGTTAGAGACCCAGTACTTC. Translating gives CASSYSGLETQYF.

This clonotype was recorded at least ten times. The chain combines TRBV6-6 with TRBJ2-3; tentatively, D is TRBD1 (5 bases). CDR3 length: 14 residues. CDR1 is MNHNY and CDR2 is SVGAGI in the germline V gene (reference sequence). Trimming took off 8 bases at V and 6 bases at J, with 18 bases between the two ends. CDR3 amino acids: CASGSFNRQDTQYF. CDR3 sequence (DNA): TGTGCCAGCGGCTCGTTCAACAGGCAGGATACGCAGTATTTT.

This clonotype was observed once. The chain links TRBV7-3 to TRBJ2-5, with D perhaps TRBD1 (5 bases). This CDR3 comprises 13 residues. CDR1 is SGHTA and CDR2 is FQGTGA in the germline V gene. Trimming cost V 0 bases and J 3 bases, with 5 bases left between them. This CDR3 is CASSLTREETQYF. The CDR3 nucleotides read TGTGCCAGCAGCTTAACCAGGGAAGAGACCCAGTACTTC.

A few counts support this clonotype. The chain employs TRBV5-1 and TRBJ2-3, with D uncertain. The CDR3 spans 13 residues. V lost 4 bases and J 0 bases, leaving 6 bases between the germline ends. CDR1 is SGHRS, CDR2 YFSETQ, per germline. CDR3 sequence: CASSGGSTDTQYF. The CDR3 DNA reads TGCGCCAGCAGCGGCGGAAGCACAGATACGCAGTATTTT.

This clonotype was recorded at least ten times. The rearrangement uses TRBV20-1 and TRBJ2-5; D is uncertain. The germline V gene encodes CDR1 DFQATT and CDR2 SNEGSKA (reference sequence). This CDR3 has 15 residues. V was pared by 0 bases and J by 1 base, with 12 bases between. In DNA, the CDR3 is TGCAGTGCTAGAGACATAACCGGCGCCCAAGAGACCCAGTACTTC. This encodes CSARDITGAQETQYF.

This clonotype has at least ten counts. This rearrangement joins TRBV12-3 or TRBV12-4 to TRBJ2-7, with D perhaps TRBD2 (5 bases). The V gene lost 5 bases and the J gene lost 0 bases, with 14 bases spanning the gap. There are 15 residues in the CDR3. The CDR3, as DNA: TGTGCCAGCAGTCTCTCCGGACTCAGCTCCTACGAGCAGTACTTC. This gives the protein CASSLSGLSSYEQYF.

The table lists this clonotype with many counts. The chain recombines TRBV5-6 with TRBJ1-1; TRBD1 matches at 7 bases. J gave up 3 bases and V 4 bases, and 6 bases lay outside the gene matches. Germline V gene data show CDR1 as SGHDT and CDR2 as YYEEEE. CDR3 size: 14 residues. DNA for the CDR3: TGTGCCAGCAGCCCAGGGACAGTCGACACTGAAGCTTTCTTT. Translated, it gives CASSPGTVDTEAFF.

The table lists this clonotype with many counts. The genes are TRBV9 and TRBJ2-7; possibly TRBD2 for D (7 bases). V was clipped by 0 bases and J by 0 bases, with 10 bases between them. The length of the CDR3 is 15 residues. The germline CDR1 and CDR2 sequences are SGDLS and YYNGEE. CDR3 region: CASSVAAGASYEQYF. CDR3 coding DNA: TGTGCCAGCAGCGTAGCGGCGGGGGCCTCCTACGAGCAGTACTTC.

Many counts were recorded for this clonotype. This sequence joins TRBV7-6 and TRBJ1-1, with D hard to call. The V end was cut by 1 base, the J end by 0 bases, with 18 bases between. The CDR3 spans 18 residues. Looked up from germline, CDR1 is SGHVS and CDR2 is FNYEAQ. Here the CDR3 reads CASSLGDTPVGMNTEAFF. CDR3 sequence (DNA): TGTGCCAGCAGCTTAGGAGACACCCCTGTTGGTATGAACACTGAAGCTTTCTTT.

By its share, this clonotype is medium-sized (0.01 to 0.1%). This chain links TRBV20-1 with TRBJ2-1; D is possibly TRBD1 (6 bases). Germline CDR1 is DFQATT and CDR2 is SNEGSKA (reference sequence). With 4 bases removed from V and 15 bases from J, the gap between germline ends came to 22 bases. The CDR3 covers 13 residues. The chain's CDR3 is CSAIGQIGGVLFF. Written as DNA, the CDR3 is TGCAGTGCTATCGGGCAAATAGGGGGAGTATTGTTCTTC.

This clonotype showed up just a few times. This rearrangement joins TRBV7-6 to TRBJ1-1, with a possible D match to TRBD1 (6 bases). This CDR3 has 13 amino acids. Germline assignment: CDR1 SGHVS and CDR2 FNYEAQ. The V end was cut by 5 bases, the J end by 1 base, with 8 bases between. In DNA form, the CDR3 reads TGTGCCAGCAGCCAGGGACAGAACACTGAAGCTTTCTTT. It codes for CASSQGQNTEAFF. The entire variable domain, with the rest obtained from reference TRBV7-6 and TRBJ1-1, is as follows: GAGVSQSPRYKVTKRGQDVALRCDPISGHVSLYWYRQALGQGPEFLTYFNYEAQQDKSGLPNDRFSAERPEGSISTLTIQRTEQRDSAMYRCASSQGQNTEAFFGQGTRLTVV.

The table lists this clonotype with many counts. V usage is TRBV3-1 and J usage is TRBJ1-3; 10 bases align to TRBD1. This CDR3 is 18 amino acids long. The J segment lost 0 bases and the V segment lost 2 bases, leaving 7 bases of the junction unmatched. Germline CDR1 reads LGHDT; CDR2 reads YNNKEL (reference sequence). The CDR3 here is CASSQRRTGGSSGNTIYF. DNA of the CDR3: TGTGCCAGCAGCCAACGACGGACAGGGGGAAGCTCTGGAAACACCATATATTTT.

This clonotype was counted many times. This rearrangement joins TRBV20-1 to TRBJ2-2; D remains unclear. V was pared by 6 bases and J by 4 bases, with 18 bases between. The germline V gene encodes CDR1 DFQATT and CDR2 SNEGSKA (reference sequence). The CDR3 contains 15 residues. CDR3 coding DNA: TGCAGTGCGATACGGACCGGGCCGGGCACCGGGGAGCTGTTTTTT. It yields the protein CSAIRTGPGTGELFF.

This clonotype has a count of ten or more. This rearrangement joins TRBV6-2 or TRBV6-3 to TRBJ1-2, with D unclear. Trimming took off 4 bases at V and 5 bases at J, with 2 bases between the two ends. Germline-derived CDR1 and CDR2 are MNHEY and SVGEGT. CDR3 length equals 10 residues. The CDR3, as DNA: TGTGCCAGCAGTTCATATGGCTACACCTTC. It yields the protein CASSSYGYTF.

This clonotype appeared many times. V usage is TRBV28 and J usage is TRBJ1-1; a weak D match, TRBD1 (5 bases). Germline-derived CDR1 and CDR2 are MDHEN and SYDVKM. The germline V and J ends were trimmed by 4 bases and 1 base, with 16 bases remaining between them. This CDR3 region has 16 residues. The chain's CDR3 is CASSSLEGPPNTEAFF. In DNA form, the CDR3 reads TGTGCCAGCAGTTCCTTAGAGGGACCGCCGAACACTGAAGCTTTCTTT. The full variable domain, completed using reference TRBV28 and TRBJ1-1, is DVKVTQSSRYLVKRTGEKVFLECVQDMDHENMFWYRQDPGLGLRLIYFSYDVKMKEKGDIPEGYSVSREKKERFSLILESASTNQTSMYLCASSSLEGPPNTEAFFGQGTRLTVV.

This clonotype was picked up many times. In nucleotides, the CDR3 is TGCGCCAGCAGCGGGGGGACAGGCACGAACACCGGGGAGCTGTTTTTT. As protein: CASSGGTGTNTGELFF. This chain joins TRBV5-1 and TRBJ2-2, with 8 positions matching TRBD1. Trimming cost V 4 bases and J 0 bases; bases outside gene matches: 5. The CDR3 loop spans 16 amino acids. Germline values: CDR1 SGHRS, CDR2 YFSETQ. The variable domain in full, with the rest retrieved from reference TRBV5-1 and TRBJ2-2, is KAGVTQTPRYLIKTRGQQVTLSCSPISGHRSVSWYQQTPGQGLQFLFEYFSETQRNKGNFPGRFSGRQFSNSRSEMNVSTLELGDSALYLCASSGGTGTNTGELFFGEGSRLTVL.

The table lists this clonotype with many counts. J is TRBJ2-1 and V is TRBV10-3, with 10 bases that match TRBD2. V was clipped by 3 bases and J by 5 bases; unmatched bases: 7. Germline V gene data show CDR1 as ENHRY and CDR2 as SYGVKD. The CDR3 is 16 amino acids. The CDR3 loop is CAISEYLAGDNNEQFF. The CDR3, as DNA: TGTGCCATCAGTGAATACCTAGCGGGAGACAACAATGAGCAGTTCTTC.

This clonotype came up many times. The chain is built from TRBV7-2 and TRBJ2-1; D perhaps matches TRBD2 (5 bases). Germline V gene sequence: CDR1 SGHTA, CDR2 FQGNSA. V shed 4 bases and J shed 5 bases, with 15 bases lying between them. The CDR3 sequence is 15 residues long. The CDR3 DNA follows: TGTGCCAGCAGCTCCCTCGGGGTAACACACAATGAGCAGTTCTTC. It specifies CASSSLGVTHNEQFF.

This clonotype was counted between two and nine times. The final CDR3 position lacks the conserved phenylalanine or tryptophan, pointing to a likely read error. J is TRBJ1-2 and V is TRBV20-1, with 8 bases matching TRBD1. This CDR3 is 13 amino acids long. Trimming at V came to 7 bases and at J to 8 bases, leaving 12 bases not matched to a gene. Germline loops: CDR1 DFQATT, CDR2 SNEGSKA (reference sequence). For the CDR3, the DNA is TGCAGTGTTTGGACAGGGTGGACAGAAGGCTACACCGTC. It yields the protein CSVWTGWTEGYTV.

In this sample, this clonotype turned up many times. The chain is built from TRBV10-3 and TRBJ2-3; D is possibly TRBD2 (5 bases). V was cut by 2 bases and J by 4 bases, with 13 bases left in between. Germline CDR1 reads ENHRY; CDR2 reads SYGVKD. CDR3 size: 15 residues. DNA of the CDR3: TGTGCCATCAGTGAGGAGGGCAAGTGGGCAGATACGCAGTATTTT. Encoded protein: CAISEEGKWADTQYF.